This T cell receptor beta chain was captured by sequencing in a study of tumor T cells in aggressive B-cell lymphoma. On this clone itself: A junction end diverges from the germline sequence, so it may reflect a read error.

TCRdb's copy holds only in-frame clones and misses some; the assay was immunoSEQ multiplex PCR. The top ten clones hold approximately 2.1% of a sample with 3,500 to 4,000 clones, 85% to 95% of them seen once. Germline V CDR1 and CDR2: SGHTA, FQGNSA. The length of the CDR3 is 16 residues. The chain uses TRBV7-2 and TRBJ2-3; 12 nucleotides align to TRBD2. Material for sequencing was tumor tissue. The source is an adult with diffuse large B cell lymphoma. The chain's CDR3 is CAGSLGRLAGADTQYF. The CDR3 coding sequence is TGTGCCGGCAGCTTAGGAAGACTAGCGGGAGCAGATACGCAGTATTTT. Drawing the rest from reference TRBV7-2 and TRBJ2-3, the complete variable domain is GAGVSQSPSNKVTEKGKDVELRCDPISGHTALYWYRQSLGQGLEFLIYFQGNSAPDKSGLPSDRFSAERTGGSVSTLTIQRTQQEDSAVYLCAGSLGRLAGADTQYFGPGTRLTVL.